This T cell receptor beta chain derives from a study of T cell responses to AZD1222 COVID-19 vaccine. Produced via immunoSEQ multiplex PCR; TCRdb's table is partial and in-frame only. This table holds around 180,000 clones, approximately 90% found once. This CDR3 has 16 amino acids. V was trimmed by 5 bases and J by 4 bases, leaving 16 bases between them. Germline values: CDR1 KGHDR, CDR2 SFDVKD. This chain uses TRBV24-1 with TRBJ2-2, with D possibly matching TRBD2 (7 bases). The source was peripheral blood, collected 28 days after the second AZD1222 dose. The sequence was obtained from an adult who received the AZD1222 COVID-19 vaccine. The CDR3 loop is CATSGGWGGATGELFF. The CDR3 DNA is TGTGCCACCAGTGGCGGTTGGGGGGGCGCCACCGGGGAGCTGTTTTTT.